The entry below gives a single T cell receptor (beta chain) sequence along with its context. The antigen is undetermined. Vbeta (60) and Jbeta (13) primers were used in the PCR. Some clones are missing from TCRdb's copy, which holds only in-frame ones; the method was immunoSEQ multiplex PCR. The table has 76,000 or so clones, less than 80% seen once. CDR1 GTSNPN and CDR2 SVGIG come from the germline V gene (reference sequence). CDR3 length: 14 residues. Trimming left V 4 bases short and J 3 bases short, with 13 bases between. The source of the sample is a study of cytomegalovirus exposure and HLA in healthy donors. Study-wide results and limits: In vitro testing confirmed a few CMV-associated chains as specific for CMV antigens. Using the classifier, cytomegalovirus status was reportedly diagnosed with high specificity and sensitivity. The Asian-associated ancestry cluster reportedly had fewer N-insertions than the approximately 610-donor mean in a later analysis.

The TCR originated in a woman aged 40 to 50 in good health and CMV-seropositive. What was sequenced was PBMCs. The rearrangement joins TRBV30 to TRBJ1-5, with D possibly TRBD1 on 5 matching bases. The CDR3 sequence is CAWKAGQPNQPQHF. For the CDR3, the DNA is TGTGCCTGGAAGGCAGGACAACCCAATCAGCCCCAGCATTTT.